The 3 T cell receptor beta chains below come from one sample, sequenced in a study of radiotherapy plus CTLA-4 blockade in lung cancer. Generated by immunoSEQ multiplex PCR, the TCRdb table keeps only in-frame clones and is missing some. The table has fewer than 45,000 clones, just under 75% seen once. Specimen: peripheral blood, collected from a patient treated with radiotherapy plus ipilimumab. The source is a human donor with non-small cell lung cancer who had stable disease on radiotherapy plus ipilimumab.

The rearrangement uses TRBV28 and TRBJ2-7; 8 bases fit TRBD1. CDR3 size: 14 residues. Germline assignment: CDR1 MDHEN and CDR2 SYDVKM. V lost 1 base and J lost 6; bases outside the gene matches: 5. Here the CDR3 DNA reads TGTGCCAGCAGTTTATACCCAGGGGGCGCCGAGCAGTACTTC. Amino acids: CASSLYPGGAEQYF. The full variable domain, in which reference TRBV28 and TRBJ2-7 provide the parts outside the CDR3, is DVKVTQSSRYLVKRTGEKVFLECVQDMDHENMFWYRQDPGLGLRLIYFSYDVKMKEKGDIPEGYSVSREKKERFSLILESASTNQTSMYLCASSLYPGGAEQYFGPGTRLTVT.

The table lists this clone with a few counts. The V call is TRBV19, the J call TRBJ1-6, with 9 bases aligning to TRBD1. CDR3 length: 14 residues. V shed 8 bases, J shed 7 bases, and the junction held 6 bases outside the gene matches. From germline, CDR1 is LNHDA and CDR2 SQIVND (reference sequence). The DNA of the CDR3 is TGTGCCAGTGAAAGACAGGGGGTAAATTCACCCCTCCACTTT. It yields the protein CASERQGVNSPLHF. The full variable domain, its missing parts supplied by reference TRBV19 and TRBJ1-6, is DGGITQSPKYLFRKEGQNVTLSCEQNLNHDAMYWYRQDPGQGLRLIYYSQIVNDFQKGDIAEGYSVSREKKESFPLTVTSAQKNPTAFYLCASERQGVNSPLHFGNGTRLTVT.

This chain joins TRBV5-1 and TRBJ2-3, with TRBD1 matching 10 bases. The CDR3 covers 15 residues. V gave up 4 bases and J gave up 1 base; unmatched junction bases: 3. Per the germline V gene, CDR1 is SGHRS and CDR2 is YFSETQ. CDR3 region: CASSTGTGGTDTQYF. The CDR3 bases are TGCGCCAGCAGCACCGGGACAGGGGGCACAGATACGCAGTATTTT.